The 2 T cell receptor beta chains below come from one sample, sequenced in a study of blood T cells in healthy people across ages. The use of a sample-barcoded 5' primer and a J-beta primer mix characterized a second PCR of about 6 to 12 cycles. TCRdb processed the 5' RACE reads anew with MiXCR; each CDR3 protein has one entry. The table lists roughly 800,000 distinct CDR3 sequences, 35% to 40% of them singletons. Material: blood. Receptors were obtained from a young man in good health.

Worth noting for this clonotype: With a much larger clone just one base away, this may be a read error. The V call is TRBV9, the J call TRBJ1-2; D uncertain. Germline values: CDR1 SGDLS, CDR2 YYNGEE. The CDR3 consists of 15 residues. V was trimmed by 0 bases and J by 4 bases, leaving 13 bases between them. CDR3 region: CASSVERKGFYGYTF. The CDR3 region has the DNA TGTGCCAGCAGCGTAGAGCGCAAAGGGTTCTATGGCTACACCTTC.

This sequence joins TRBV9 and TRBJ2-1; weak D call: TRBD2 (6 bases). Germline CDR1 SGDLS, CDR2 YYNGEE. V was clipped by 0 bases and J by 13 bases, with 17 bases between them. The CDR3 contains 14 residues. CDR3 sequence: CASSVDSGEETQFF. The CDR3 bases are TGTGCCAGCAGCGTAGATTCGGGGGAAGAGACCCAGTTCTTC.